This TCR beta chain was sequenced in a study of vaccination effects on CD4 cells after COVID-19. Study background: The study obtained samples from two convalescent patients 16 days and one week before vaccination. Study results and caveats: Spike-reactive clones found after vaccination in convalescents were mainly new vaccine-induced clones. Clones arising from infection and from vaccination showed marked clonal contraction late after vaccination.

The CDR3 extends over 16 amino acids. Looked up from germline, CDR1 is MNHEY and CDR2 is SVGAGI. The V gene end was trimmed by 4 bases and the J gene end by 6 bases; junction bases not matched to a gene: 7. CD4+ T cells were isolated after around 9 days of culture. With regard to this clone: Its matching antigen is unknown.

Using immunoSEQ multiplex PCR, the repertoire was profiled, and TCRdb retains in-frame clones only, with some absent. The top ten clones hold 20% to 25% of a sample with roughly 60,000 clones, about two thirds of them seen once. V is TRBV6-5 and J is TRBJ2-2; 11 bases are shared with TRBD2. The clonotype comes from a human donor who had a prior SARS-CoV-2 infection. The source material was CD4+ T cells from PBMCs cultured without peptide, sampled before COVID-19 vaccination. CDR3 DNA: TGTGCCAGCAGTTCACCACTAGCGGGGGTAGCCGGGGAGCTGTTTTTT. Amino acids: CASSSPLAGVAGELFF.